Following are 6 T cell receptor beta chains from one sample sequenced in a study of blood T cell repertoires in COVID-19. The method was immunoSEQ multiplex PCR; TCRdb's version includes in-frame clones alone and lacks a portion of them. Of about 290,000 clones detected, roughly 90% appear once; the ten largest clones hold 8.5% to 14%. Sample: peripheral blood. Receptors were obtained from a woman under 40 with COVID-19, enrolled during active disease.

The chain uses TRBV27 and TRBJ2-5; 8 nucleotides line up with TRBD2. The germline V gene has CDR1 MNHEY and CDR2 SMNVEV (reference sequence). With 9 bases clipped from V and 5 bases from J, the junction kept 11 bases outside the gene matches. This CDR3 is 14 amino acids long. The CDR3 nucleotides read TGTGCCAGTTCCCGGCGGGGGGCCGCGGAGACCCAGTACTTC. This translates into CASSRRGAAETQYF.

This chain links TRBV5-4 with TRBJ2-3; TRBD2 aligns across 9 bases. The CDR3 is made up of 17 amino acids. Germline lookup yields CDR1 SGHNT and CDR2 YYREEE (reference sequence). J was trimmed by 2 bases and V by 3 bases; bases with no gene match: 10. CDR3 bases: TGTGCCAGCAGCTCTGGCGGAAGCGGGGGGTACACAGATACGCAGTATTTT. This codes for CASSSGGSGGYTDTQYF.

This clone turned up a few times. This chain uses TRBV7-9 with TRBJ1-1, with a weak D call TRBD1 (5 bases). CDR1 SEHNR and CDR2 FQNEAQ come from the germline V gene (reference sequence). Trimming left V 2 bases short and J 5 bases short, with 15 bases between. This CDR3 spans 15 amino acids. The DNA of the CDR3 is TGTGCCAGCAGCTTATTAAGCGGGGGTGGGACTGAAGCTTTCTTT. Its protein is CASSLLSGGGTEAFF.

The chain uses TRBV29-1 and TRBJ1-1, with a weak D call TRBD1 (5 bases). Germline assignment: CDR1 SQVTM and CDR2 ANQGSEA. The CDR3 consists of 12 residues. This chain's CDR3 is CSVGLKGTEAFF. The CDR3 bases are TGCAGTGTGGGGCTAAAGGGCACTGAAGCTTTCTTT. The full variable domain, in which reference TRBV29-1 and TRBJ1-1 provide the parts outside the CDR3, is SAVISQKPSRDICQRGTSLTIQCQVDSQVTMMFWYRQQPGQSLTLIATANQGSEATYESGFVIDKFPISRPNLTFSTLTVSNMSPEDSSIYLCSVGLKGTEAFFGQGTRLTVV.

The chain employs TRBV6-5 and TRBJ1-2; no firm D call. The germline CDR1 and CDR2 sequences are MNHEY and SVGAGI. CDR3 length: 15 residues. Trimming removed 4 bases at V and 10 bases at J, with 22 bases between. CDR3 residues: CASSFPQPPEGYYTF. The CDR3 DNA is TGTGCCAGCAGTTTCCCTCAGCCCCCTGAGGGTTACTACACCTTC.

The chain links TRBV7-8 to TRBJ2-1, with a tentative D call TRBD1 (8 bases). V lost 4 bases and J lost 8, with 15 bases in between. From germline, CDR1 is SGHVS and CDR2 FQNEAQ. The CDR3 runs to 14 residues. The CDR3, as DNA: TGTGCCAGCAGCTACAGGGGGGGGCCCTATGAGCAGTTCTTC. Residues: CASSYRGGPYEQFF.